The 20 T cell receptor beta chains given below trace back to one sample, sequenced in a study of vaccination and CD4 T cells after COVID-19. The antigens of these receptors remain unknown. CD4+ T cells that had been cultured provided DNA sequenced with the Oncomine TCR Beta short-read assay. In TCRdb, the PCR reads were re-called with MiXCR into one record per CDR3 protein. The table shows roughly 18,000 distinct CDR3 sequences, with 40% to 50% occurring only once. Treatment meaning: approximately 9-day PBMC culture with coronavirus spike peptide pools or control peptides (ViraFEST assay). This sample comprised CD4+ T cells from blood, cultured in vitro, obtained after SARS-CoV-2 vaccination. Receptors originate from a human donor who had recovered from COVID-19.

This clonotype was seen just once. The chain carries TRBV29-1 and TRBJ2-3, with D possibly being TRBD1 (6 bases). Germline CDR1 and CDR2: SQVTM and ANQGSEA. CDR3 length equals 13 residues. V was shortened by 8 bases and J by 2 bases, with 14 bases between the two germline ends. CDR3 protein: CSTRQAPTDTQYF. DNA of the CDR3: TGCAGCACCAGACAGGCCCCCACAGATACGCAGTATTTT.

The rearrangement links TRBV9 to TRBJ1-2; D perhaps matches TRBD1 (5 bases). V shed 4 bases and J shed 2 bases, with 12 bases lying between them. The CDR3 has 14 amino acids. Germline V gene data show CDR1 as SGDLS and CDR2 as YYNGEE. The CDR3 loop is CASSILDNNYGYTF. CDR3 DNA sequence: TGTGCCAGCAGCATACTGGACAACAACTATGGCTACACCTTC.

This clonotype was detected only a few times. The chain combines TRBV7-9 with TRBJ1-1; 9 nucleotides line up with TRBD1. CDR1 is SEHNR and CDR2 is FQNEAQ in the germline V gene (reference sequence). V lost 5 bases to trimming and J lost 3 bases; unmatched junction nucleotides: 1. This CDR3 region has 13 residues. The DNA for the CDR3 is TGTGCCAGCAGCCGACAGGGGGACACTGAAGCTTTCTTT. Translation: CASSRQGDTEAFF.

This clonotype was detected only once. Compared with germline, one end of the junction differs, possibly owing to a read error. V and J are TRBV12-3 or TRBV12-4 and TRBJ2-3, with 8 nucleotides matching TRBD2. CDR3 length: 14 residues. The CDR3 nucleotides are TGTGCCAGCAGTATAGCGGGAACCACAGATACGCAGTATTTT. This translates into CASSIAGTTDTQYF.

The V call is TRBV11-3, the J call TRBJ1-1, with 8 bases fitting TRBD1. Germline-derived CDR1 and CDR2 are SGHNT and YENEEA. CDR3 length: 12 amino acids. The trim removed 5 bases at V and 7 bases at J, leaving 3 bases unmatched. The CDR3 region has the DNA TGTGCCAGCAGCCTGACAGGGGTTGAAGCTTTCTTT. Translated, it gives CASSLTGVEAFF.

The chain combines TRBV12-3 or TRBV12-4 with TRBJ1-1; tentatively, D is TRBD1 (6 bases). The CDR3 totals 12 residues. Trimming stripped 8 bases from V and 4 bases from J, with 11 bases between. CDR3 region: CASHRVGTEAFF. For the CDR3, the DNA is TGTGCCAGCCACAGGGTCGGCACTGAAGCTTTCTTT.

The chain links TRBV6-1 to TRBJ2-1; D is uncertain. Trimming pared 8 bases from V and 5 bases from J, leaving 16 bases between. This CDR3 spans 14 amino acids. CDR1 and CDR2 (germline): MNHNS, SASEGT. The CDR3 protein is CASPPEIHHNEQFF. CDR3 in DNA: TGTGCCAGCCCGCCAGAGATCCATCACAATGAGCAGTTCTTC.

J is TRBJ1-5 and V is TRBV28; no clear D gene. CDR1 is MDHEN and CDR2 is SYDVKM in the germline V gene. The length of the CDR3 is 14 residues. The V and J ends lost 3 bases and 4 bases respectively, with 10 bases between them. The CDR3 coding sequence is TGTGCCAGCAGTTTTACTGGTGATAATCAGCCCCAGCATTTT. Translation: CASSFTGDNQPQHF.

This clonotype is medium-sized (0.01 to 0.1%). The chain's CDR3 is CATSDGGNTIYF. CDR3 nucleotides: TGTGCCACCTCGGACGGGGGAAACACCATATATTTT. The chain has TRBV24-1 and TRBJ1-3; unclear D gene. This CDR3 is 12 amino acids long. Per the germline V gene, CDR1 is KGHDR and CDR2 is SFDVKD. V was clipped by 9 bases and J by 4 bases, with 9 bases between them.

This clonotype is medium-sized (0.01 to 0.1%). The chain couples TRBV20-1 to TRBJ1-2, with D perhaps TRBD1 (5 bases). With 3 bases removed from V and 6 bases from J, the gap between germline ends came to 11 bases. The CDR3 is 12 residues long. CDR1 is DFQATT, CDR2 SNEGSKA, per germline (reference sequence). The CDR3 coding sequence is TGCAGTGCTAGTCTTGCAGGGAATGGCTACACCTTC. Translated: CSASLAGNGYTF.

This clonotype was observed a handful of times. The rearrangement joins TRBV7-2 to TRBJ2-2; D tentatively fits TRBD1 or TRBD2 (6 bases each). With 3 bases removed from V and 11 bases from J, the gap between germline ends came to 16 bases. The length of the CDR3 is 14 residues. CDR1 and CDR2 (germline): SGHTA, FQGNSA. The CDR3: CASSFGTGGRELFF. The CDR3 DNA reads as TGTGCCAGCAGCTTCGGGACTGGGGGCCGCGAGCTGTTTTTT.

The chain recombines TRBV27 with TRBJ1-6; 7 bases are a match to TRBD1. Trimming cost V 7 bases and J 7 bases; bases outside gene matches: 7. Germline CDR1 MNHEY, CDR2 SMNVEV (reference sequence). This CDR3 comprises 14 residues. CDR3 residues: CASTAGQINSPLHF. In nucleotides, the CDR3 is TGTGCCAGCACCGCGGGACAGATAAATTCACCCCTCCACTTT.

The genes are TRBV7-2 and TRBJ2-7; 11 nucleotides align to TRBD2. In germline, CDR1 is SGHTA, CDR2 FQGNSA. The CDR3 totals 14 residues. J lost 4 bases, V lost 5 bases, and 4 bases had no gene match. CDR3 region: CASSTSGSMYEQYF. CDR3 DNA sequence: TGTGCCAGCAGCACTAGCGGGAGCATGTACGAGCAGTACTTC.

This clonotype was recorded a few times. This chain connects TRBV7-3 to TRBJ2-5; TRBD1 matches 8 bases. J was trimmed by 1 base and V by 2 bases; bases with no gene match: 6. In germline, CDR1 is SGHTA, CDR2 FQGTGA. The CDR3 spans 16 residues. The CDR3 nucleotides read TGTGCCAGCAGCTTATTAGGCAGGGGGCCCCAAGAGACCCAGTACTTC. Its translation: CASSLLGRGPQETQYF.

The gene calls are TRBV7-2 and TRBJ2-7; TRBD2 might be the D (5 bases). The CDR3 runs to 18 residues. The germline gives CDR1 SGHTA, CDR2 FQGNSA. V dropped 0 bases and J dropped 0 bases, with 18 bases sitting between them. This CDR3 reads CASSLAGFGGVSSYEQYF. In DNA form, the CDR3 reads TGTGCCAGCAGCTTAGCTGGGTTTGGAGGAGTCAGCTCCTACGAGCAGTACTTC.

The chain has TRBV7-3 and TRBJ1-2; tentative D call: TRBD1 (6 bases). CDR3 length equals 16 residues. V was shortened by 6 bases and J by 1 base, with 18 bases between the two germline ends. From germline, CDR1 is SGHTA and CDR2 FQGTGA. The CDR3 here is CASRPGWQGLNYGYTF. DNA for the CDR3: TGTGCCAGCAGGCCGGGGTGGCAGGGGCTTAACTATGGCTACACCTTC.

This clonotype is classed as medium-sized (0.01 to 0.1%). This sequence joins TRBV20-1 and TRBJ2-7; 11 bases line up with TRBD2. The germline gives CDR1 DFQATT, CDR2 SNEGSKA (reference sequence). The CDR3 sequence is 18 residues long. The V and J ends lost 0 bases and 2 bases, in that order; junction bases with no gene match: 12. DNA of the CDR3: TGCAGTGCTAGAGACATCCTCCTGACTAGCGGGGACCCCTACGAGCAGTACTTC. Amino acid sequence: CSARDILLTSGDPYEQYF.

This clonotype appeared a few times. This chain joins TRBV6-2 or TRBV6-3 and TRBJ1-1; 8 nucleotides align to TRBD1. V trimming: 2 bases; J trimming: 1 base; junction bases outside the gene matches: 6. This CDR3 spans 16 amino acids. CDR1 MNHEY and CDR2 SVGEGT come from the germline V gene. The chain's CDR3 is CASSYPDRGRNTEAFF. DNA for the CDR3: TGTGCCAGCAGTTACCCTGACAGGGGCAGGAACACTGAAGCTTTCTTT.

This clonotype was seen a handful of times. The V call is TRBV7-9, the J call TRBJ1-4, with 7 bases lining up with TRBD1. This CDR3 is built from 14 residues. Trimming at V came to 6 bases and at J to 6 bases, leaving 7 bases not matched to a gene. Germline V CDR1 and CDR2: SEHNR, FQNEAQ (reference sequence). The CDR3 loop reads CASRTGEGDEKLFF. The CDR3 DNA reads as TGTGCCAGCAGAACAGGGGAAGGGGATGAAAAACTGTTTTTT.

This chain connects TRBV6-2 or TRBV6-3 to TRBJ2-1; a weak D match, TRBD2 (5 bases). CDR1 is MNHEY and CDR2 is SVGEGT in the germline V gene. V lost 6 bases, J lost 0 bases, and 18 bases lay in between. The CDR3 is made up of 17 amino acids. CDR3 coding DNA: TGTGCCAGCAGCATCCGGACTCCCCGGAGCTCCTACAATGAGCAGTTCTTC. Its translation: CASSIRTPRSSYNEQFF.